Given below is one T cell receptor (beta chain) in context. This sample stems from a study of regulatory T cells in long-lasting Graves disease. The time point is: newly diagnosed GD, antithyroid drugs for less than 3 months. RNA from PBMCs was the source of the TCR library. Both iRepertoire HTBI primers and Arm-PCR of CDR3 regions were used to build the TCR beta libraries. TCRdb independently ran MiXCR on the multiplex PCR reads; one entry per CDR3 protein. The sample lists 500,000 to 700,000 distinct CDR3 sequences, roughly 15% seen once, with around 19% in the top ten. These records were also assigned to another study, of T cells in Graves' hyperthyroidism and ophthalmopathy. That publication notes: Patients aged 18 to 65 had newly diagnosed hyperthyroidism lasting under 2 months.

The sequence was obtained from a woman under 40 with Graves disease. Sequences were derived from peripheral blood mononuclear cells (PBMCs), sampled at new diagnosis, from a patient treated with antithyroid drugs.

DNA for the CDR3: TGTGCCAGCATCCTAAAAGCTAGCGGGATAACCGGGGAGCTGTTTTTT. Translating gives CASILKASGITGELFF. V gene TRBV12-3 or TRBV12-4 combines with J gene TRBJ2-2; 9 bases are shared with TRBD2. The CDR3 runs 16 residues. Germline trimming cut 7 bases from V and 5 bases from J; bases unmatched to any gene: 11.